The entry below describes one TCR beta chain. What it binds is not known. This sample's RNA came from whole unsorted tissue. This sample is part of a study of tumor and adjacent non-tumor tissue in lung cancer. Study-wide points: Tumor repertoires had a smaller top 100 clone share than normal lung.

The V gene's germline CDR1 is DFQATT and CDR2 SNEGSKA (reference sequence). This CDR3 is 12 amino acids long. V dropped 4 bases and J dropped 6 bases, with 12 bases sitting between them. TCRbeta libraries were built with three rounds of nested PCR, modified from ARM-PCR. Each CDR3 protein gets one entry after TCRdb re-called the multiplex PCR reads with MiXCR. The table includes some 84,000 distinct CDR3 sequences, 61% detected once. This clonotype was obtained from a man aged 65 to 79 with non-small cell lung cancer. Sequencing was carried out using lung tumor tissue. The V and J genes are TRBV20-1 and TRBJ1-1; no definite D call. CDR3 in amino acids: CSANTRGPEAFF. Here the CDR3 DNA reads TGCAGTGCTAATACTCGGGGTCCTGAAGCTTTCTTT.